A selection of T cell receptor beta chains follows, all from one sample in a study of blood T cell repertoires in COVID-19. Generated by immunoSEQ multiplex PCR, the TCRdb table keeps only in-frame clones and is missing some. The sample includes roughly 250,000 clones, 70% to 90% of them seen just once. The sequenced sample consisted of PBMCs or T cells enriched from blood (not recorded which). The receptors shown here come from a woman in her thirties or forties with acute COVID-19. The CDR3 runs from the conserved cysteine through the conserved F or W. Each record gives: clone size, D gene, J gene, V gene, CDR3 protein, CDR3 DNA. A D gene is named only where the DNA matches it firmly. Some rows have no size entry. The others give once, few or many, or a class for an expanded clone.

NA | NA | TRBJ1-6 | TRBV27 | CASSFSGVNSPLHF | TGTGCCAGCAGTTTTTCCGGGGTTAATTCACCCCTCCACTTT
once | TRBD2 | TRBJ2-1 | TRBV7-9 | CASSLGLAESYNEQFF | TGTGCCAGCAGCTTAGGACTAGCCGAATCCTACAATGAGCAGTTCTTC
NA | NA | TRBJ1-6 | TRBV7-8 | CASSPGLPNSPLHF | TGTGCCAGCTCCCCAGGGTTGCCGAATTCACCCCTCCACTTT
NA | TRBD2 | TRBJ2-2 | TRBV11-3 | CASSPPTSGSGGELFF | TGTGCCAGCAGCCCCCCGACTAGCGGGAGCGGCGGGGAGCTGTTTTTT
NA | NA | TRBJ2-6 | TRBV18 | CASSPLVSGANVLTF | TGTGCCAGCTCACCACTTGTATCTGGGGCCAACGTCCTGACTTTC
NA | TRBD1 | TRBJ1-1 | TRBV15 | CATSRDPGGTAEAFF | TGTGCCACCAGCAGAGATCCAGGGGGGACGGCTGAAGCTTTCTTT
NA | TRBD1 | TRBJ2-3 | TRBV20-1 | CSASRDRLTDTQYF | TGCAGTGCTAGTAGGGACAGGCTAACAGATACGCAGTATTTT
NA | NA | TRBJ1-3 | TRBV3-1/TRBV3-2 | CASSQDNLPANTIYF | TGTGCCAGCAGCCAGGACAACCTCCCCGCAAACACCATATATTTT
NA | TRBD1 | TRBJ2-2 | TRBV27 | CASSRTGGSGELFF | TGTGCCAGCAGTAGGACAGGGGGCTCCGGGGAGCTGTTTTTT
few | TRBD2 | TRBJ2-1 | TRBV18 | CASSPGVTSRSPIHNEQFF | TGTGCCAGCTCCCCCGGAGTGACTAGCAGGTCTCCCATCCACAATGAGCAGTTCTTC
NA | TRBD1 | TRBJ1-5 | TRBV19 | CASRTDRDSNQPQHF | TGTGCCAGTAGGACTGACAGGGACAGCAATCAGCCCCAGCATTTT
NA | TRBD2 | TRBJ2-5 | TRBV2 | CASSENGSGGETQYF | TGTGCCAGCAGTGAAAACGGGAGCGGGGGCGAGACCCAGTACTTC
NA | NA | TRBJ1-4 | TRBV5-1 | CASSFFLRGEKLFF | TGCGCCAGCAGCTTTTTTTTAAGAGGTGAAAAACTGTTTTTT
NA | TRBD2 | TRBJ2-1 | TRBV24-1 | CATSDPTGTSGPSSYNEQFF | TGTGCCACCAGTGATCCAACCGGGACTAGCGGCCCGAGCTCCTACAATGAGCAGTTCTTC
NA | NA | TRBJ2-3 | TRBV24-1 | CATSDYAGTSTDTQYF | TGTGCCACCAGTGATTACGCGGGCACTAGCACAGATACGCAGTATTTT
few | NA | TRBJ1-5 | TRBV11-2 | CASSIAGRLNQPQHF | TGTGCCAGCAGCATTGCGGGCCGCTTAAATCAGCCCCAGCATTTT
NA | NA | TRBJ1-3 | TRBV10-3 | CAINSGGISGNTIYF | TGTGCCATAAATAGCGGGGGCATCTCTGGAAACACCATATATTTT
NA | TRBD1 | TRBJ1-1 | TRBV10-2 | CASITGGKAEAFF | TGCGCCAGCATTACAGGGGGCAAGGCTGAAGCTTTCTTT
NA | NA | TRBJ2-5 | TRBV29-1 | CSVEVQRYETQYF | TGCAGCGTTGAAGTACAGCGGTATGAGACCCAGTACTTC
NA | TRBD1 | TRBJ2-7 | TRBV5-4 | CASSLGLRTGDLPAYEQYF | TGTGCCAGCAGCTTGGGGTTAAGGACAGGGGACCTACCGGCCTACGAGCAGTACTTC
NA | NA | TRBJ1-2 | TRBV28 | CASSLDLDAQGSGYTF | TGTGCCAGCAGTTTAGACCTGGACGCGCAAGGGAGTGGCTACACCTTC
NA | TRBD2 | TRBJ2-7 | TRBV18 | CASSPSTSGSRYEQYF | TGTGCCAGCTCACCGTCGACTAGCGGGAGTAGGTACGAGCAGTACTTC
NA | NA | TRBJ2-3 | TRBV19 | CASRPGERVTDTQYF | TGTGCCAGTAGACCCGGCGAGCGGGTCACAGATACGCAGTATTTT
once | TRBD1 | TRBJ2-5 | TRBV19 | CASSARTGDTIETQYF | TGTGCCAGTAGTGCCAGGACAGGGGATACTATAGAGACCCAGTACTTC
NA | NA | TRBJ2-1 | TRBV5-1 | CASSPFRDNYNEQFF | TGCGCCAGCAGCCCCTTCCGGGACAATTACAATGAGCAGTTCTTC
NA | TRBD1 | TRBJ2-2 | TRBV2 | CASKGQTNTGELFF | TGTGCCAGCAAGGGACAGACGAACACCGGGGAGCTGTTTTTT
NA | TRBD1 | TRBJ2-1 | TRBV18 | CASSPGQDSYNEQFF | TGTGCCAGCTCACCGGGACAGGACTCCTACAATGAGCAGTTCTTC